These 27 T cell receptor beta chains share one sample of origin, sequenced in a study of OX40 agonist ivuxolimab in advanced cancers. Here immunoSEQ multiplex PCR was the method, and the copy in TCRdb shows in-frame clones only, minus some. The sample has about 14,000 clones; roughly 80% are singletons. Sequenced here: CD4+ or CD8+ T cells sorted from blood, sampled in a trial of the OX40 agonist ivuxolimab. All receptors derive from an adult with an advanced solid tumor such as melanoma, head and neck, liver or kidney cancer.

The chain combines TRBV7-3 with TRBJ2-7; D is possibly TRBD1 (5 bases). CDR3 length equals 16 residues. V was shortened by 5 bases and J by 5 bases, with 22 bases between the two germline ends. Germline V lookup: CDR1 SGHTA, CDR2 FQGTGA. The CDR3 is CASSPSWGYPGHEQYF. DNA for the CDR3: TGTGCCAGCAGCCCCAGCTGGGGCTACCCCGGCCACGAGCAGTACTTC.

The chain is built from TRBV7-6 and TRBJ2-5, with 7 bases fitting TRBD1. Unmatched junction bases numbered 4, after V lost 5 bases and J lost 4 bases. The CDR3 runs to 13 residues. Per germline, CDR1 SGHVS and CDR2 FNYEAQ. CDR3: CASSRTGVETQYF. In DNA form, the CDR3 reads TGTGCCAGCAGCCGTACAGGGGTAGAGACCCAGTACTTC.

This chain connects TRBV28 to TRBJ1-1; D gene unclear. The CDR3 covers 16 residues. V lost 5 bases, J lost 4 bases, and 20 bases lay in between. The germline CDR1 and CDR2 sequences are MDHEN and SYDVKM. Here the CDR3 DNA reads TGTGCCAGCAGTATCTATACCCGGTTCCATGGCACTGAAGCTTTCTTT. This gives the protein CASSIYTRFHGTEAFF. The variable domain in full, completed from reference TRBV28 and TRBJ1-1, reads DVKVTQSSRYLVKRTGEKVFLECVQDMDHENMFWYRQDPGLGLRLIYFSYDVKMKEKGDIPEGYSVSREKKERFSLILESASTNQTSMYLCASSIYTRFHGTEAFFGQGTRLTVV.

This clone was seen more than once but under ten times. This chain connects TRBV27 to TRBJ2-2, with a possible D match to TRBD2 (5 bases). The CDR3 consists of 14 residues. CDR1 is MNHEY and CDR2 is SMNVEV in the germline V gene (reference sequence). V lost 5 bases and J lost 5, with 12 bases in between. Here the CDR3 DNA reads TGTGCCAGCAGTGTAACTAGGGTAACCGGGGAGCTGTTTTTT. Encoded protein: CASSVTRVTGELFF.

This chain connects TRBV7-3 to TRBJ2-1, with D tentatively TRBD1 or TRBD2 (5 bases each). V lost 5 bases to trimming and J lost 5 bases, with 13 bases between them. Germline V gives CDR1 SGHTA, CDR2 FQGTGA. This CDR3 has 14 amino acids. CDR3 in DNA: TGTGCCAGCAGCACCGGGTTGGGGGACAATGAGCAGTTCTTC. This translates into CASSTGLGDNEQFF.

This rearrangement joins TRBV5-6 to TRBJ2-7; D gene ambiguous. Trimming left V 0 bases short and J 1 base short, with 5 bases between. The CDR3 has 13 amino acids. Germline CDR1 reads SGHDT; CDR2 reads YYEEEE. DNA for the CDR3: TGTGCCAGCAGCTTGGCGGAATCCTACGAGCAGTACTTC. It yields the protein CASSLAESYEQYF.

The V gene is TRBV28, the J gene TRBJ2-1, with 7 bases aligning to TRBD2. CDR3 length: 17 amino acids. Germline CDR1 MDHEN, CDR2 SYDVKM. V trimming: 2 bases; J trimming: 7 bases; junction bases outside the gene matches: 14. The DNA of the CDR3 is TGTGCCAGCAGTTTAGATACCGGGACTACATACAGAAATGAGCAGTTCTTC. This translates into CASSLDTGTTYRNEQFF.

This chain links TRBV7-9 with TRBJ1-1; weak D call: TRBD1 (5 bases). Germline CDR1 is SEHNR and CDR2 is FQNEAQ (reference sequence). V was clipped by 10 bases and J by 7 bases, with 13 bases between them. The CDR3 runs 11 residues. The CDR3 bases are TGTGCCACCAGTCAGGGAGGTGAAGCTTTCTTT. Translated, it gives CATSQGGEAFF.

The genes are TRBV21-1 and TRBJ1-5. TRBV21-1 is a pseudogene segment. The CDR3 length is 14 residues. CDR3 sequence: CASRREAGNQPQHF. The DNA for the CDR3 is TGTGCCAGCAGAAGGGAAGCAGGCAATCAGCCCCAGCATTTT.

This chain joins TRBV4-1 and TRBJ2-7; TRBD2 is a possible D gene (7 bases). The CDR3 has 14 residues. CDR1 is MGHRA and CDR2 is YSYEKL in the germline V gene. The V end lost 4 bases, the J end lost 7 bases, and 17 bases lay between the germline ends. The CDR3 nucleotides read TGCGCCAGCAGCCCTGGGGGGGGGCGATCGGAGCAGTACTTC. As protein: CASSPGGGRSEQYF.

The chain couples TRBV21-1 to TRBJ1-6. TRBV21-1 is a pseudogene segment. The CDR3 totals 14 residues. Written as DNA, the CDR3 is TGTGCCAGCACCCCGGGACCCGAAGGTACACCCCTCCACTTT. Its translation is CASTPGPEGTPLHF.

The V and J genes are TRBV27 and TRBJ2-5; D call uncertain. Per germline, CDR1 MNHEY and CDR2 SMNVEV (reference sequence). The CDR3 length is 18 residues. V shed 2 bases and J shed 5 bases, with 24 bases lying between them. This CDR3 is CASSLKGPGSVREETQYF. CDR3 DNA sequence: TGTGCCAGCAGTTTAAAGGGTCCGGGTTCGGTCCGAGAGGAGACCCAGTACTTC.

The CDR3 spells CAGGQGRSGELFF. Here the CDR3 DNA reads TGTGCCGGGGGACAGGGTCGTTCCGGGGAGCTGTTTTTT. V usage is TRBV2 and J usage is TRBJ2-2; 9 nucleotides line up with TRBD1. Losses at the gene ends were 11 bases for V and 6 bases for J; bases not matched to a gene: 7. The germline V gene has CDR1 SNHLY and CDR2 FYNNEI. The CDR3 contains 13 residues.

This chain connects TRBV18 to TRBJ2-4, with TRBD1 matching 9 bases. The CDR3 sequence is 13 residues long. The trim removed 6 bases at V and 8 bases at J, leaving 5 bases unmatched. Germline loops: CDR1 KGHSH, CDR2 LQKENI. The CDR3 DNA reads as TGTGCCAGCTCCCCGACAGGGGGGGACATTCAGTACTTC. This codes for CASSPTGGDIQYF.

This chain's CDR3 is CASSSTSGGPGELFF. The CDR3 coding sequence is TGTGCCAGCAGCTCGACTAGCGGGGGGCCCGGGGAGCTGTTTTTT. The rearrangement uses TRBV7-9 and TRBJ2-2; 13 bases match TRBD2. Germline V CDR1 and CDR2: SEHNR, FQNEAQ (reference sequence). The CDR3 loop spans 15 amino acids. With 4 bases clipped from V and 6 bases from J, the junction kept 2 bases outside the gene matches.

This clone was seen more than once but under ten times. The chain links TRBV5-6 to TRBJ2-7; D remains ambiguous. Germline V gene sequence: CDR1 SGHDT, CDR2 YYEEEE. Deletions cut 3 bases from V and 1 base from J, with 5 bases between. The CDR3 extends over 12 amino acids. The CDR3 is CASSSSSYEQYF. Written as DNA, the CDR3 is TGTGCCAGCAGCTCAAGTTCCTACGAGCAGTACTTC. The full variable domain, its missing parts supplied by reference TRBV5-6 and TRBJ2-7, is DAGVTQSPTHLIKTRGQQVTLRCSPKSGHDTVSWYQQALGQGPQFIFQYYEEEERQRGNFPDRFSGHQFPNYSSELNVNALLLGDSALYLCASSSSSYEQYFGPGTRLTVT.

J is TRBJ2-7 and V is TRBV7-8; 8 nucleotides match TRBD2. Unmatched junction bases numbered 6, after V lost 5 bases and J lost 6 bases. The CDR3 is 13 amino acids. Germline V gene lookup returns CDR1 SGHVS and CDR2 FQNEAQ. CDR3 sequence reads: CASSHGLASEQYF. CDR3 DNA sequence: TGTGCCAGCAGCCACGGACTAGCTTCCGAGCAGTACTTC.

V gene TRBV7-6 combines with J gene TRBJ1-1, with D tentatively TRBD1 (5 bases). The CDR3 consists of 14 residues. Germline V lookup: CDR1 SGHVS, CDR2 FNYEAQ. The V end lost 4 bases, the J end lost 4 bases, and 13 bases lay between the germline ends. The chain's CDR3 is CASSSGEGITEAFF. CDR3 sequence (DNA): TGTGCCAGCAGCTCGGGGGAGGGCATCACTGAAGCTTTCTTT.

This clone showed up just a few times. This chain joins TRBV7-8 and TRBJ2-2; no clear D gene. Germline V lookup: CDR1 SGHVS, CDR2 FQNEAQ. V gave up 2 bases and J gave up 15 bases, with 10 bases separating them. The CDR3 runs 11 residues. This CDR3 is CASSLIPQLFF. The DNA for the CDR3 is TGTGCCAGCAGCTTAATTCCTCAGTTGTTTTTT.

The chain employs TRBV5-1 and TRBJ2-2, with unresolved D. The CDR3 sequence is 12 residues long. V was clipped by 5 bases and J by 9 bases, with 11 bases between them. Germline V gene lookup returns CDR1 SGHRS and CDR2 YFSETQ. The CDR3 sequence: CASRVGSRELFF. The CDR3 DNA reads TGCGCCAGCAGGGTTGGGTCGAGGGAGCTGTTTTTT.

The chain recombines TRBV19 with TRBJ2-7; D might be TRBD2 (5 bases). Germline V gene data show CDR1 as LNHDA and CDR2 as SQIVND (reference sequence). This CDR3 is built from 13 residues. V lost 3 bases to trimming and J lost 7 bases, with 13 bases between them. In nucleotides, the CDR3 is TGTGCCAGTAGTATCGTCCGCGGCGGGGAGCAGTACTTC. It codes for CASSIVRGGEQYF.

This clone appeared a few times. The rearrangement uses TRBV5-3 and TRBJ1-2, with D perhaps matching TRBD1 (5 bases). TRBV5-3 is marked as an open reading frame, function uncertain. The CDR3 contains 15 residues. Trimming shortened V by 8 bases and J by 5 bases, and 22 bases separated the two germline ends. The CDR3 loop is CASSPLEQAVYGYTF. The CDR3 bases are TGTGCCAGCAGCCCTCTCGAACAGGCCGTTTATGGCTACACCTTC.

The chain links TRBV10-1 to TRBJ2-1, with 11 nucleotides matching TRBD2. Germline V gene sequence: CDR1 WNHNN, CDR2 SYGVQD (reference sequence). The V gene end was trimmed by 10 bases and the J gene end by 7 bases; junction bases not matched to a gene: 12. This CDR3 comprises 15 residues. In DNA form, the CDR3 reads TGCGCCAACCAAGAACTAGCGGGAGATAGGAATGAGCAGTTCTTC. Translation gives CANQELAGDRNEQFF.

This chain links TRBV5-8 with TRBJ1-2; D unresolved. Trimming stripped 0 bases from V and 8 bases from J, with 23 bases between. The CDR3 is 17 amino acids. Germline V lookup: CDR1 SGHTS, CDR2 YDEGEE. The CDR3 sequence is CASSLVVRDMWREGYTF. The DNA for the CDR3 is TGTGCCAGCAGCTTGGTCGTTCGGGATATGTGGAGAGAGGGCTACACCTTC.

As concerns this clone: Other DNA sequences in the same sample also yield this CDR3. The chain is built from TRBV5-1 and TRBJ2-7; TRBD1 matches at 8 bases. This CDR3 is 16 amino acids long. Trimming took 0 bases from V and 0 from J; bases not matched to a gene: 5. The germline V gene encodes CDR1 SGHRS and CDR2 YFSETQ. The CDR3 protein is CASSLARTGTSYEQYF. CDR3 nucleotide sequence: TGCGCCAGCAGCTTGGCGAGGACAGGGACCTCCTACGAGCAGTACTTC.

The rearrangement links TRBV27 to TRBJ2-1; 10 nucleotides match TRBD2. This CDR3 is 19 amino acids long. The ends lost 5 bases at V and 6 bases at J; junction bases unmatched: 19. Per germline, CDR1 MNHEY and CDR2 SMNVEV (reference sequence). The CDR3 spells CASSPIPSGGTSASNEQFF. In DNA, the CDR3 is TGTGCCAGCAGTCCAATACCCTCCGGCGGGACTAGCGCGAGCAATGAGCAGTTCTTC.

This chain uses TRBV5-1 with TRBJ1-1; possible D gene TRBD1, 6 bases. The CDR3 totals 16 residues. Trimming stripped 0 bases from V and 3 bases from J, with 15 bases between. CDR1 SGHRS and CDR2 YFSETQ come from the germline V gene. CDR3 DNA sequence: TGCGCCAGCAGCTTGGCCCGCGGGGGGCTGGACACTGAAGCTTTCTTT. This codes for CASSLARGGLDTEAFF.